The sequence of this T cell receptor (beta chain) was determined in a study of T cells in Graves' hyperthyroidism and ophthalmopathy. About the study: Peripheral blood collection took place at initial diagnosis, before any treatment. Findings of the study overall: Within blood appeared most thyroid clonotypes that had expanded above 0.001.

This clonotype was seen at least ten times. As yet, its antigen is unknown. Thyroid ultrasound, orbital computed tomography, clinical symptoms, and serum thyroxine and TRAb underpinned diagnoses. RNA transcripts gave rise to amplified TCR beta CDR3 regions. Carried out on the TCR CDR3, a first-round RT-PCR used the HTBI primer set. TCRdb re-called the multiplex PCR reads with MiXCR, one entry per CDR3 protein. Among roughly 550,000 distinct CDR3 sequences listed, 15% to 20% were seen once. Sequenced input: blood. This clonotype was sampled from a woman aged 25 to 39 with Graves' ophthalmopathy.

The CDR3 DNA reads TGTGCCAGCAGCTCCCAGACTCTTGGGACAGACTACGAGCAGTACTTC. This codes for CASSSQTLGTDYEQYF. The rearrangement uses TRBV7-6 and TRBJ2-7, with 7 bases matching TRBD1. The V gene end was trimmed by 4 bases and the J gene end by 3 bases; junction bases not matched to a gene: 12. In germline, CDR1 is SGHVS, CDR2 FNYEAQ. The CDR3 spans 16 residues.